Following are 19 T cell receptor beta chains from one sample sequenced in a study of T cell changes during pregnancy in multiple sclerosis. Method: immunoSEQ multiplex PCR; TCRdb's copy keeps in-frame clones and lacks some. The sample yields fewer than 90,000 clones, nearly 95% seen once. Sample: peripheral blood, taken after pregnancy. The receptors derive from a female donor in good health, enrolled as a control in a pregnancy study.

The chain joins TRBV2 to TRBJ2-7, with D tentatively TRBD2 (6 bases). The CDR3 sequence is 13 residues long. Trimming stripped 6 bases from V and 5 bases from J, with 14 bases between. The germline V gene encodes CDR1 SNHLY and CDR2 FYNNEI. The chain's CDR3 is CASRLTSIDEQYF. As DNA, the CDR3 is TGTGCCAGCAGGCTGACTAGTATAGACGAGCAGTACTTC.

This clone occurred once. The V gene is TRBV7-2, the J gene TRBJ1-1, with a weak D call TRBD1 (6 bases). Germline V lookup: CDR1 SGHTA, CDR2 FQGNSA. CDR3 length equals 14 residues. V was clipped by 3 bases and J by 3 bases, with 11 bases between them. The CDR3 nucleotides are TGTGCCAGCAGCTTCGGGAGGGGGGACACTGAAGCTTTCTTT. Translating it yields CASSFGRGDTEAFF.

The J gene is TRBJ2-1, the V gene TRBV5-6, with 8 bases that match TRBD2. The V segment lost 3 bases and the J segment 0 bases; nucleotides outside the gene matches: 5. Germline-derived CDR1 and CDR2 are SGHDT and YYEEEE. There are 16 residues in the CDR3. This CDR3 is CASSSVAGSSYNEQFF. CDR3 coding DNA: TGTGCCAGCAGCTCGGTAGCGGGGAGCTCCTACAATGAGCAGTTCTTC.

The chain has TRBV2 and TRBJ2-7; D is possibly TRBD2 (6 bases). The ends were cut back, 6 bases at V and 3 bases at J, with 18 bases in the middle. Germline loops: CDR1 SNHLY, CDR2 FYNNEI. The CDR3 runs 15 residues. This CDR3 is CASSPHGGKNYEQYF. The CDR3, as DNA: TGTGCCAGCAGCCCCCACGGCGGGAAGAACTACGAGCAGTACTTC.

The chain uses TRBV5-4 and TRBJ1-1, with a weak D call TRBD1 (5 bases). Germline V CDR1 and CDR2: SGHNT, YYREEE (reference sequence). The length of the CDR3 is 13 residues. Trimming removed 4 bases from V and 10 bases from J, with 17 bases in between. In DNA form, the CDR3 reads TGTGCCAGCAGCCGCCTTCCCAGGGTAGGAGCTTTCTTT. This gives the protein CASSRLPRVGAFF.

The chain carries TRBV2 and TRBJ1-1; no clear D. This CDR3 has 14 residues. Trimming took off 8 bases at V and 1 base at J, with 14 bases between the two ends. CDR1 is SNHLY and CDR2 is FYNNEI in the germline V gene. CDR3 nucleotides: TGTGCCAGCCCCCCGGAGGTTACGAACACTGAAGCTTTCTTT. The encoded protein is CASPPEVTNTEAFF.

This clone appeared a single time. The J gene is TRBJ1-2, the V gene TRBV28; 7 positions match TRBD1. The CDR3 length is 16 residues. Germline values: CDR1 MDHEN, CDR2 SYDVKM. The ends lost 2 bases at V and 0 bases at J; junction bases unmatched: 6. CDR3 region: CASSLGYRGSNYGYTF. The CDR3 nucleotides are TGTGCCAGCAGTTTAGGGTACAGGGGATCTAACTATGGCTACACCTTC.

V usage is TRBV11-3 and J usage is TRBJ2-3; 10 nucleotides line up with TRBD2. From germline, CDR1 is SGHNT and CDR2 YENEEA. The ends lost 3 bases at V and 0 bases at J; junction bases unmatched: 9. The CDR3 length is 18 residues. The CDR3, as DNA: TGTGCCAGCAGCTTTCCCGCTAGCGGGGGCCCTAGCACAGATACGCAGTATTTT. Its translation: CASSFPASGGPSTDTQYF. The entire variable domain, with the rest obtained from reference TRBV11-3 and TRBJ2-3, is as follows: EAGVVQSPRYKIIEKKQPVAFWCNPISGHNTLYWYLQNLGQGPELLIRYENEEAVDDSQLPKDRFSAERLKGVDSTLKIQPAELGDSAVYLCASSFPASGGPSTDTQYFGPGTRLTVL.

This chain joins TRBV4-1 and TRBJ2-4; 7 positions match TRBD2. CDR1 and CDR2 from the germline V gene are MGHRA and YSYEKL. Trimming cost V 0 bases and J 4 bases; bases outside gene matches: 6. The CDR3 loop spans 16 amino acids. The CDR3 bases are TGCGCCAGCAGCCAAGATGGGGGAGGGTTAAAAAACATTCAGTACTTC. As protein: CASSQDGGGLKNIQYF.

The chain carries TRBV30 and TRBJ1-5; 9 bases are shared with TRBD1. V shed 5 bases, J shed 4 bases, and the junction held 21 bases outside the gene matches. The CDR3 is made up of 19 amino acids. Germline CDR1 GTSNPN, CDR2 SVGIG (reference sequence). The CDR3 protein is CAWGSESGQGQLGNQPQHF. The CDR3 coding sequence is TGTGCCTGGGGTTCTGAGTCGGGACAGGGACAACTGGGGAATCAGCCCCAGCATTTT.

This chain joins TRBV6-6 and TRBJ2-3; 9 positions agree with TRBD2. The V segment lost 5 bases and the J segment 3 bases; nucleotides outside the gene matches: 6. CDR3 length equals 15 residues. Germline CDR1 and CDR2: MNHNY and SVGAGI (reference sequence). CDR3 loop: CASSVAGEKTDTQYF. Here the CDR3 DNA reads TGTGCCAGCAGTGTAGCGGGAGAGAAAACAGATACGCAGTATTTT.

Concerning this clone itself: Other DNA sequences in this sample translate to the same CDR3. The V gene is TRBV2, the J gene TRBJ2-5, with 10 bases lining up with TRBD1. The CDR3 is made up of 12 amino acids. The germline gives CDR1 SNHLY, CDR2 FYNNEI. The junction had 0 bases not matched to a gene; V was cut back by 6 bases and J by 5 bases. CDR3 sequence reads: CASRDRGETQYF. Written as DNA, the CDR3 is TGTGCCAGCAGGGACAGGGGGGAGACCCAGTACTTC. Based on the CDR3 plus reference TRBV2 and TRBJ2-5, the full variable domain is EPEVTQTPSHQVTQMGQEVILRCVPISNHLYFYWYRQILGQKVEFLVSFYNNEISEKSEIFDDQFSVERPDGSNFTLKIRSTKLEDSAMYFCASRDRGETQYFGPGTRLLVL.

The chain uses TRBV7-2 and TRBJ2-1, with D unresolved. This CDR3 is 12 amino acids long. Germline V CDR1 and CDR2: SGHTA, FQGNSA. The germline V and J ends were trimmed by 1 base and 7 bases, with 5 bases remaining between them. The CDR3 region is CASSLVANEQFF. CDR3 DNA sequence: TGTGCCAGCAGCTTAGTAGCTAATGAGCAGTTCTTC.

This chain connects TRBV9 to TRBJ2-3; 12 nucleotides agree with TRBD2. Trimming removed 0 bases from V and 6 bases from J; junction bases left unmatched: 5. Germline V gives CDR1 SGDLS, CDR2 YYNGEE. The CDR3 loop spans 16 amino acids. The DNA of the CDR3 is TGTGCCAGCAGCGTAGGAGCTAGCGGGGGGGCGGATACGCAGTATTTT. This sequence encodes CASSVGASGGADTQYF.

V is TRBV6-1 and J is TRBJ1-4; D may be TRBD1 (6 bases). Germline V CDR1 and CDR2: MNHNS, SASEGT. This CDR3 has 15 amino acids. The V end was cut by 5 bases, the J end by 8 bases, with 18 bases between. Here the CDR3 reads CASSLRQAYPEKLFF. CDR3 coding DNA: TGTGCCAGCAGTCTCCGACAGGCCTACCCAGAAAAACTGTTTTTT.

This chain joins TRBV5-1 and TRBJ2-2, with TRBD1 matching 8 bases. CDR1 and CDR2 from the germline V gene are SGHRS and YFSETQ. V dropped 6 bases and J dropped 3; count of bases not matched to a gene: 4. The CDR3 extends over 14 amino acids. CDR3 sequence reads: CASTRQGYTGELFF. DNA for the CDR3: TGCGCCAGCACAAGACAGGGGTACACCGGGGAGCTGTTTTTT. The full variable domain, with the rest looked up from reference TRBV5-1 and TRBJ2-2, is KAGVTQTPRYLIKTRGQQVTLSCSPISGHRSVSWYQQTPGQGLQFLFEYFSETQRNKGNFPGRFSGRQFSNSRSEMNVSTLELGDSALYLCASTRQGYTGELFFGEGSRLTVL.

The chain combines TRBV27 with TRBJ2-7; D might be TRBD2 (6 bases). The CDR3 length is 13 residues. V lost 3 bases and J lost 2, with 8 bases in between. CDR1 and CDR2 from the germline V gene are MNHEY and SMNVEV (reference sequence). CDR3 sequence (DNA): TGTGCCAGCAGTTTTGCGGGACCCTACGAGCAGTACTTC. This encodes CASSFAGPYEQYF.

The rearrangement links TRBV18 to TRBJ2-1; D is unclear. The CDR3 runs 12 residues. V was cut by 3 bases and J by 7 bases, with 7 bases left in between. Looked up from germline, CDR1 is KGHSH and CDR2 is LQKENI. CDR3 amino acids: CASSPLRNEQFF. The CDR3 bases are TGTGCCAGCTCACCCCTCAGGAATGAGCAGTTCTTC.

This clone was seen once. The chain joins TRBV5-1 to TRBJ2-5, with D maybe TRBD2 (5 bases). Trimming pared 0 bases from V and 5 bases from J, leaving 14 bases between. CDR1 and CDR2 (germline): SGHRS, YFSETQ. The CDR3 extends over 15 amino acids. The CDR3 DNA reads TGCGCCAGCAGCTTGGTGGCGGGCTCCCGGGAGACCCAGTACTTC. It codes for CASSLVAGSRETQYF. The full variable domain, completed using reference TRBV5-1 and TRBJ2-5, is KAGVTQTPRYLIKTRGQQVTLSCSPISGHRSVSWYQQTPGQGLQFLFEYFSETQRNKGNFPGRFSGRQFSNSRSEMNVSTLELGDSALYLCASSLVAGSRETQYFGPGTRLLVL.